Detailed here is one T cell receptor beta chain. The sample belongs to a study of T-cell memory formation after mild COVID-19. Each CDR3 protein gets one entry after TCRdb re-called the 5' RACE reads with MiXCR. The sample shows 300,000 or so distinct CDR3 sequences, roughly 15% of them seen only once. Trimming shortened V by 0 bases and J by 4 bases, and 10 bases separated the two germline ends. Germline V gene data show CDR1 as LGHDT and CDR2 as YNNKEL (reference sequence). The CDR3 loop spans 15 amino acids. The chain combines TRBV3-1 with TRBJ1-5; no clear D gene. The material sequenced was PBMCs or a T cell subset sorted from them (not recorded which). This sequence was found in a man aged 18-30 years who had mild COVID-19 (a few samples of this study predate the infection). Cell type and time point are not known. The CDR3 nucleotides read TGTGCCAGCAGCCAAGATCAGACGGGAAATCAGCCCCAGCATTTT. Translation gives CASSQDQTGNQPQHF.